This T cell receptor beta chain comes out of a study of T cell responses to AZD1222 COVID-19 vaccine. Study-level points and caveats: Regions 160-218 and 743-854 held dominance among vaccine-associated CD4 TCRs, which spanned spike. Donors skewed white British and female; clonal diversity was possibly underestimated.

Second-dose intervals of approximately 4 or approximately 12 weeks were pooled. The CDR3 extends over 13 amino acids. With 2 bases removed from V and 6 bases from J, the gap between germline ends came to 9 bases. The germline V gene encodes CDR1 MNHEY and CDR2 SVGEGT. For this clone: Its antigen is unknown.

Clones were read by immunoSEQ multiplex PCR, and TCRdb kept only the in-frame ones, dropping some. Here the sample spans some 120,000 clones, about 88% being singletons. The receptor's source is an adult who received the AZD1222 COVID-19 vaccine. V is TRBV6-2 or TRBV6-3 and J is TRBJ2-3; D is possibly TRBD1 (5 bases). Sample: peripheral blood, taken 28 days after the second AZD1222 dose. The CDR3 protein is CASSYVGPDTQYF. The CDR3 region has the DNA TGTGCCAGCAGTTACGTGGGGCCGGATACGCAGTATTTT.